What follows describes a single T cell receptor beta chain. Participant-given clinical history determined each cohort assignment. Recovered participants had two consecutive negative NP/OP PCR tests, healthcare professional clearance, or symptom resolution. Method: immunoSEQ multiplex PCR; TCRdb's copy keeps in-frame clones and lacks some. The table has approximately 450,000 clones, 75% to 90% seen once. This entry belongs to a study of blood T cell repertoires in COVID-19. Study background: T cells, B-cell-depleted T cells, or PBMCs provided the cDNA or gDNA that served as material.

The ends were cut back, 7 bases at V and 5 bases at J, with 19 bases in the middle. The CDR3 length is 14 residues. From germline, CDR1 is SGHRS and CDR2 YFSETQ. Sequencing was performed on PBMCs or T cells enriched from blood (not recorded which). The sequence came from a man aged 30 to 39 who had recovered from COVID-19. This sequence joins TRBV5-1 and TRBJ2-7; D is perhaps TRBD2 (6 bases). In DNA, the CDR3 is TGCGCCAGCGCCGTAACGACTAGTAGTGACGAGCAGTACTTC. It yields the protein CASAVTTSSDEQYF.